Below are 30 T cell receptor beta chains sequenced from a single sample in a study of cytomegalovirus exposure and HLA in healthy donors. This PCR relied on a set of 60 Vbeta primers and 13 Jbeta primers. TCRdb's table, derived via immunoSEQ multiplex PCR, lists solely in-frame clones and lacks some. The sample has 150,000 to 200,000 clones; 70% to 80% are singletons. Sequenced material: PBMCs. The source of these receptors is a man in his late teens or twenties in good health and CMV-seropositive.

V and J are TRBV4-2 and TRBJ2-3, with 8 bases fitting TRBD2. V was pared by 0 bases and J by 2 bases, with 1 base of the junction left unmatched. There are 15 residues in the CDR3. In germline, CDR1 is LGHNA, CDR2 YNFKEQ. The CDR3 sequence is CASSQDGRATDTQYF. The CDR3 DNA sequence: TGTGCCAGCAGCCAAGACGGGAGGGCCACAGATACGCAGTATTTT.

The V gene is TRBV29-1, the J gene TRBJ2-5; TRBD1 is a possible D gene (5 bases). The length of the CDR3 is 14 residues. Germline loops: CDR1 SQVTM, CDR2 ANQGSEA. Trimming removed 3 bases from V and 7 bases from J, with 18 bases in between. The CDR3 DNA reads TGCAGCGTTGACCTAGGGGTTGGTTTTGGGACCCAGTACTTC. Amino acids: CSVDLGVGFGTQYF.

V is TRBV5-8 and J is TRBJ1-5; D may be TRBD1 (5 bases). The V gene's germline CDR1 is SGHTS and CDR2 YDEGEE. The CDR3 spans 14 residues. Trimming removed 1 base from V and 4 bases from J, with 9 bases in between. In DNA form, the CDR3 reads TGTGCCAGCAGCTTGAGGGACTTTAATCAGCCCCAGCATTTT. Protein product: CASSLRDFNQPQHF.

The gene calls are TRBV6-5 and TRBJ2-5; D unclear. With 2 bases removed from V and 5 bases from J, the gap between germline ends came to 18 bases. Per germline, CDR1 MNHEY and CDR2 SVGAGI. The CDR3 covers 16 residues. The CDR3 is CASSYMGYRLMETQYF. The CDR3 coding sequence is TGTGCCAGCAGTTACATGGGCTATAGGTTGATGGAGACCCAGTACTTC.

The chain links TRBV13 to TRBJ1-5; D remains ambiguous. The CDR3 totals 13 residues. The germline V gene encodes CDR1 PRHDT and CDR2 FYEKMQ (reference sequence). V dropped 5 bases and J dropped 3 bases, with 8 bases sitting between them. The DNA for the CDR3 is TGTGCCAGCAGCCTCGGGAACAATCAGCCCCAGCATTTT. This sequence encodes CASSLGNNQPQHF. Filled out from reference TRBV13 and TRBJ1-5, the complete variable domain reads AAGVIQSPRHLIKEKRETATLKCYPIPRHDTVYWYQQGPGQDPQFLISFYEKMQSDKGSIPDRFSAQQFSDYHSELNMSSLELGDSALYFCASSLGNNQPQHFGDGTRLSIL.

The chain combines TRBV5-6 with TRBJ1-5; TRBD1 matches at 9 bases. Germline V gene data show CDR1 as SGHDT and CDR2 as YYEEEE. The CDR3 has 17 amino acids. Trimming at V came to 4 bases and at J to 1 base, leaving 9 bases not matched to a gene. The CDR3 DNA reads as TGTGCCAGCAGCAGCGGGACAGGGTTGTGGAGCAATCAGCCCCAGCATTTT. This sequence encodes CASSSGTGLWSNQPQHF.

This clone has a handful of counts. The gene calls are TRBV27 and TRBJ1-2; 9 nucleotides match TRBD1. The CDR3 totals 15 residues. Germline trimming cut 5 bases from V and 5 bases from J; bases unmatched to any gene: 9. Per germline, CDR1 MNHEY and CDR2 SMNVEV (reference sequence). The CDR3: CASSPPGTGRYGYTF. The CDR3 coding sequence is TGTGCCAGCAGTCCACCCGGGACAGGGAGGTATGGCTACACCTTC.

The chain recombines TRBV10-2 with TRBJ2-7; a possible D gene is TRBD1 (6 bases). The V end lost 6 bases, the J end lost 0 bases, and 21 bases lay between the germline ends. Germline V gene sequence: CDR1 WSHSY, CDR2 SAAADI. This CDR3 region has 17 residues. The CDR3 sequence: CASRGTLFDRSSYEQYF. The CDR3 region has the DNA TGCGCCAGCAGGGGAACCCTCTTTGACAGGAGCTCCTACGAGCAGTACTTC.

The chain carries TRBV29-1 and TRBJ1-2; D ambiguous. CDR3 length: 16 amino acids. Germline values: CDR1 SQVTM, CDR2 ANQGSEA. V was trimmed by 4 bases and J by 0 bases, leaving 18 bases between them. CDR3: CSVVLEVQRTNYGYTF. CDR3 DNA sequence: TGCAGCGTTGTCTTAGAGGTCCAGAGGACTAACTATGGCTACACCTTC.

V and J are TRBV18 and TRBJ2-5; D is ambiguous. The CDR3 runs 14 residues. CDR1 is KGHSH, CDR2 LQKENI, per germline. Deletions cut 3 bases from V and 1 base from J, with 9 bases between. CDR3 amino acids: CASSPRRTQETQYF. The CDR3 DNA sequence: TGTGCCAGCTCACCGAGGAGAACCCAAGAGACCCAGTACTTC. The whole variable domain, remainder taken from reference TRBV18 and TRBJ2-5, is NAGVMQNPRHLVRRRGQEARLRCSPMKGHSHVYWYRQLPEEGLKFMVYLQKENIIDESGMPKERFSAEFPKEGPSILRIQQVVRGDSAAYFCASSPRRTQETQYFGPGTRLLVL.

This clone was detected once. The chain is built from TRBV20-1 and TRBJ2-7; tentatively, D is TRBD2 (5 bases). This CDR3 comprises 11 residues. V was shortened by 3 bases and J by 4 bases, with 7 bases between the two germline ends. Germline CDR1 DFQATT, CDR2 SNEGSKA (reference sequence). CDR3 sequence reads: CSAREEYEQYF. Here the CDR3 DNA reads TGCAGTGCTAGGGAGGAGTACGAGCAGTACTTC.

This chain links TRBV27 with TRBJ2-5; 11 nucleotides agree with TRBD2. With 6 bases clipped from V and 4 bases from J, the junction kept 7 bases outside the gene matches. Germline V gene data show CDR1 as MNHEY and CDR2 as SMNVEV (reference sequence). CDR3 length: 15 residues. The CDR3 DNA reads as TGTGCCAGCAGGTTAGCGGGAGGGCCGCGAGAGACCCAGTACTTC. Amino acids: CASRLAGGPRETQYF.

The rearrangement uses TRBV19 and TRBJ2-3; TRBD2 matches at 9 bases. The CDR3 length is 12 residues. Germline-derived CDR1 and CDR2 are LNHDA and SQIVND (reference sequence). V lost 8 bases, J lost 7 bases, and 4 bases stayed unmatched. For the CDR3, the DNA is TGTGCCAGTGCCAGCGGGGGGTATACGCAGTATTTT. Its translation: CASASGGYTQYF.

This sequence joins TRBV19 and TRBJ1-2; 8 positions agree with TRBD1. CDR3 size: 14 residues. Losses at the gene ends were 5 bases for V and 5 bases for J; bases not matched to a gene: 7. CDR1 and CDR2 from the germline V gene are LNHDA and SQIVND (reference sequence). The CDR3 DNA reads TGTGCCAGTAGTGCAACGACAGGGGAATATGGCTACACCTTC. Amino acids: CASSATTGEYGYTF.

The CDR3: CASSQRKGSSYNSPLHF. The CDR3 nucleotides are TGTGCCAGCAGCCAGAGAAAAGGGAGCTCCTATAATTCACCCCTCCACTTT. This chain links TRBV14 with TRBJ1-6; D remains ambiguous. V was cut by 3 bases and J by 0 bases, with 12 bases left in between. Germline-derived CDR1 and CDR2 are SGHDN and FVKESK. The CDR3 totals 17 residues.

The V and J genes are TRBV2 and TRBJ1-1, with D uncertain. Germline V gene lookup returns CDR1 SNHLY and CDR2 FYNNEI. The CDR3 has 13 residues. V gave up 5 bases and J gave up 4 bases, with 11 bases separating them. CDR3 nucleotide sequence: TGTGCCAGCAGTCGGTTCACTGGCACTGAAGCTTTCTTT. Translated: CASSRFTGTEAFF.

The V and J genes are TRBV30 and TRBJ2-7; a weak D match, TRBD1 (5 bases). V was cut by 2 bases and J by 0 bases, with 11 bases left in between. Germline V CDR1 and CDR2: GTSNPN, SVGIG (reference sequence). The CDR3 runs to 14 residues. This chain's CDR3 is CAWSKGISSYEQYF. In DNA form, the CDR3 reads TGTGCCTGGAGTAAGGGGATTAGCTCCTACGAGCAGTACTTC.

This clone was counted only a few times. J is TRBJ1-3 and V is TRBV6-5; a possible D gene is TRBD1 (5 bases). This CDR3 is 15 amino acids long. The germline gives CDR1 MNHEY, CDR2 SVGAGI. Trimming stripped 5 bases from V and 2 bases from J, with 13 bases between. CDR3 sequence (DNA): TGTGCCAGCAGTCGGGTTTCCAGGGCTGGAAACACCATATATTTT. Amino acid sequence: CASSRVSRAGNTIYF.

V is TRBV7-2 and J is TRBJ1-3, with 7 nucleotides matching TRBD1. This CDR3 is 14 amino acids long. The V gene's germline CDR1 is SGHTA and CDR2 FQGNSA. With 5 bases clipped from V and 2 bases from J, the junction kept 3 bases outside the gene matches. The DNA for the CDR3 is TGTGCCAGCAGCCCGGGGACAGCTGGAAACACCATATATTTT. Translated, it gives CASSPGTAGNTIYF.

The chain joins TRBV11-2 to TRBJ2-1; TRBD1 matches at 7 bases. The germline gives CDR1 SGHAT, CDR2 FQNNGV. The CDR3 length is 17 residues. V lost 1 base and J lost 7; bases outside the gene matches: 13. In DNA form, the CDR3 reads TGTGCCAGCAGCTTAGTAGGCTTAACTAGGGGGCGAAATGAGCAGTTCTTC. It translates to CASSLVGLTRGRNEQFF.

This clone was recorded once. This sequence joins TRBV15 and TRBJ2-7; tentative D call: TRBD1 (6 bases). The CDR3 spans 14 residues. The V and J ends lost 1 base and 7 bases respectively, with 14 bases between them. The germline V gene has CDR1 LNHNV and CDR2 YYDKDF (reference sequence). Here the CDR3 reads CATSRVQGSFEQYF. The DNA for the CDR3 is TGTGCCACCAGCAGAGTACAGGGAAGCTTTGAGCAGTACTTC. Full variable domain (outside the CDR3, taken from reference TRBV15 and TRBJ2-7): DAMVIQNPRYQVTQFGKPVTLSCSQTLNHNVMYWYQQKSSQAPKLLFHYYDKDFNNEADTPDNFQSRRPNTSFCFLDIRSPGLGDTAMYLCATSRVQGSFEQYFGPGTRLTVT.

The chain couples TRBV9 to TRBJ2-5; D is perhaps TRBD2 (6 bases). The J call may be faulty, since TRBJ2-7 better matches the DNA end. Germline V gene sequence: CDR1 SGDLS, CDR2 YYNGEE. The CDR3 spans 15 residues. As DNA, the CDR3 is TGTGCCAGCAGCGCCCGGGACTCCTTCGACTACGAGCAGTACTTC. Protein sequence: CASSARDSFDYEQYF.

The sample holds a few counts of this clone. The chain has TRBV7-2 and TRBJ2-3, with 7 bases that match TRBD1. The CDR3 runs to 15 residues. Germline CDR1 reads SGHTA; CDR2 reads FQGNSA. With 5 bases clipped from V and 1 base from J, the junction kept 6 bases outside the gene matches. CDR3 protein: CASSEGAFGTDTQYF. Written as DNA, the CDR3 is TGTGCCAGCAGCGAGGGGGCGTTTGGCACAGATACGCAGTATTTT.

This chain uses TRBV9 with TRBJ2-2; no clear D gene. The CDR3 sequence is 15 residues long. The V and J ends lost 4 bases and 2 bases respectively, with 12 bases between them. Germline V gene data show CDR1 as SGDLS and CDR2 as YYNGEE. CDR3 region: CASSMETRNTGELFF. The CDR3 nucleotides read TGTGCCAGCAGCATGGAGACCAGAAACACCGGGGAGCTGTTTTTT.

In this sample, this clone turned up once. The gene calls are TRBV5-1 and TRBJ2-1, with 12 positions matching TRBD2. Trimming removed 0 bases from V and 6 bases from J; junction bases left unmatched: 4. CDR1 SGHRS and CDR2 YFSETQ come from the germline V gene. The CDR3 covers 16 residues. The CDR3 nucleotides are TGCGCCAGCAGCTTGGGCACTAGCGGGAGGTCCAATGAGCAGTTCTTC. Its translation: CASSLGTSGRSNEQFF.

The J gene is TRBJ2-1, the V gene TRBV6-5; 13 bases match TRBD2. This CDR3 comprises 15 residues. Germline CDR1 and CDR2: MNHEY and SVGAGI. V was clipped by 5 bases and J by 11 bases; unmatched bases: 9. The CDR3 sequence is CASSPRLAGGRKQFF. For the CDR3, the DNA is TGTGCCAGCAGTCCCCGACTAGCGGGAGGAAGGAAGCAGTTCTTC.

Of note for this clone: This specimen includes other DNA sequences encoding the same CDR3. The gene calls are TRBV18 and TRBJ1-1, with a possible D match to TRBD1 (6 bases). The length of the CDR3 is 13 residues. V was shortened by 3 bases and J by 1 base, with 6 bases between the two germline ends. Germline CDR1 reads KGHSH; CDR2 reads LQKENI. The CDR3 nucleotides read TGTGCCAGCTCACCGGGACAGAACACTGAAGCTTTCTTT. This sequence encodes CASSPGQNTEAFF.

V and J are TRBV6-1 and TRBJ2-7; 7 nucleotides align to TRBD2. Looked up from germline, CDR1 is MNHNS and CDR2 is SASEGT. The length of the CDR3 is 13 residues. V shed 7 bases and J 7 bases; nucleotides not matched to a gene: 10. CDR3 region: CASTLGGVGEQYF. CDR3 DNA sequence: TGTGCCAGCACCCTGGGGGGGGTGGGGGAGCAGTACTTC.

The CDR3 nucleotides are TGCGCCAGCAGCCAAGGATCGACCGCGGATGAGCAGTTCTTC. Its translation: CASSQGSTADEQFF. The chain links TRBV4-3 to TRBJ2-1; D unresolved. Germline-derived CDR1 and CDR2 are LGHNA and YSLEER. This CDR3 spans 14 amino acids. Trimming cost V 1 base and J 8 bases, with 12 bases left between them.

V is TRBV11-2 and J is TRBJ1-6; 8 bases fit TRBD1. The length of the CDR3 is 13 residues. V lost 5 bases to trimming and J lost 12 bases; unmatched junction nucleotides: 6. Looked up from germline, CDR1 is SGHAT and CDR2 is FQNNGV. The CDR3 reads CASSRTGLLPLHF. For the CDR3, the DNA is TGTGCCAGCAGCCGGACAGGGTTGCTACCCCTCCACTTT.